The clone carrying this T cell receptor (beta chain) was found a few times. This sample was included in a study of blood T cell repertoires in COVID-19. Study information: Some COVID-19 samples were acute and others convalescent; all came from the United States, Italy and Spain.

There are 17 residues in the CDR3. V gave up 2 bases and J gave up 0 bases, with 11 bases separating them. Germline V gives CDR1 SGHVS, CDR2 FQNEAQ. TCRdb's table, derived via immunoSEQ multiplex PCR, lists solely in-frame clones and lacks some. Here the sample spans under 200,000 clones, 65% to 90% being singletons. The chain joins TRBV7-8 to TRBJ2-6, with D possibly being TRBD1 (5 bases). This clonotype originated in a human donor in a cohort sampled during active COVID-19. Sequencing input: peripheral blood. CDR3 residues: CASSLLTVRSGANVLTF. DNA for the CDR3: TGTGCCAGCAGCTTATTGACAGTCCGCTCTGGGGCCAACGTCCTGACTTTC.